A single T cell receptor beta chain is shown here with its context. One end of the junction does not line up with germline, which may come from a read error. This same CDR3 is encoded by further DNA sequences in the sample. This CDR3 has 13 amino acids. Looked up from germline, CDR1 is SGHNT and CDR2 is YYREEE (reference sequence). This specimen belongs to a study of blood T cell repertoires in COVID-19. Overall study context: The United States, Italy and Spain supplied acute and convalescent COVID-19 samples.

In the authors' workflow: Using reference gene primer amplification, nucleated cell counts were estimated. Repertoires were generated with immunoSEQ multiplex PCR, while TCRdb's copy carries only in-frame clones and drops some. For V, J and clone size, that table is used; D and trimming come from the DNA. The sample lists approximately 50,000 clones; under 95% were seen once. The chain employs TRBV5-4 and TRBJ1-1; weak D call: TRBD1 (5 bases). The sequenced material came from peripheral blood. The TCR sequence derives from a human donor in a cohort sampled during active COVID-19. The CDR3 nucleotides read TGTGCCAGTGCCGACAGACTGAATACTGAAGCTTTCTTT. Residues: CASADRLNTEAFF. The full variable domain, rest sourced from reference TRBV5-4 and TRBJ1-1, is ETGVTQSPTHLIKTRGQQVTLRCSSQSGHNTVSWYQQALGQGPQFIFQYYREEENGRGNFPPRFSGLQFPNYSSELNVNALELDDSALYLCASADRLNTEAFFGQGTRLTVV.